These 30 T cell receptor beta chains were sequenced from one sample in a study of blood T cell repertoires in COVID-19. Repertoires were generated with immunoSEQ multiplex PCR, while TCRdb's copy carries only in-frame clones and drops some. The sample includes tens of thousands of clones, roughly 88% of them seen just once. The specimen was peripheral blood. The source of these receptors is a woman in her seventies with acute or convalescent COVID-19.

V is TRBV3-1 (or the pseudogene TRBV3-2) and J is TRBJ1-3, with D uncertain. Germline CDR1 LGHDT, CDR2 YNNKEL (reference sequence). V lost 0 bases to trimming and J lost 0 bases, with 15 bases between them. The CDR3 is 18 amino acids. Written as DNA, the CDR3 is TGTGCCAGCAGCCAAGACGCCACTATTGCAAGCTCTGGAAACACCATATATTTT. It encodes CASSQDATIASSGNTIYF.

The chain joins TRBV9 to TRBJ2-3; D is possibly TRBD1 (6 bases). The V gene lost 3 bases and the J gene lost 1 base, with 12 bases spanning the gap. Germline CDR1 and CDR2: SGDLS and YYNGEE. The CDR3 loop spans 15 amino acids. The CDR3, as DNA: TGTGCCAGCAGCGCCCGGGACATCGGCACAGATACGCAGTATTTT. Protein: CASSARDIGTDTQYF.

This chain connects TRBV18 to TRBJ1-4; 8 bases match TRBD1. This CDR3 has 16 amino acids. Trimming cost V 1 base and J 3 bases; bases outside gene matches: 4. Germline CDR1 and CDR2: KGHSH and LQKENI. CDR3 amino acids: CASSPRQGAANEKLFF. CDR3 bases: TGTGCCAGCTCACCACGTCAGGGGGCGGCTAATGAAAAACTGTTTTTT.

This clone was detected a few times. The rearrangement links TRBV9 to TRBJ1-1; 11 positions match TRBD1. The germline gives CDR1 SGDLS, CDR2 YYNGEE. The CDR3 extends over 15 amino acids. With 3 bases clipped from V and 3 bases from J, the junction kept 4 bases outside the gene matches. The CDR3 coding sequence is TGTGCCAGCAGCGGAGGACAGGGGGCCCACACTGAAGCTTTCTTT. This sequence encodes CASSGGQGAHTEAFF.

This clone was recorded a few times. The chain is built from TRBV7-7 and TRBJ2-7; tentatively, D is TRBD1 (6 bases). The CDR3 has 16 residues. Deletions cut 6 bases from V and 4 bases from J, with 22 bases between. Germline loops: CDR1 SSHAT, CDR2 FNYEAQ (reference sequence). The CDR3 loop reads CASRPPGHRKTYEQYV. DNA of the CDR3: TGTGCCAGCAGGCCACCGGGACACCGAAAGACTTACGAGCAGTACGTC.

V is TRBV5-1 and J is TRBJ1-2; no clear D. V lost 0 bases to trimming and J lost 5 bases, with 8 bases between them. CDR1 SGHRS and CDR2 YFSETQ come from the germline V gene. The CDR3 spans 13 residues. The chain's CDR3 is CASSLDREYGYTF. In nucleotides, the CDR3 is TGCGCCAGCAGCTTGGACAGAGAGTATGGCTACACCTTC.

Turning to this clone: The junction departs from germline at one end; a sequencing error may be responsible. The chain employs TRBV3-1 (or the pseudogene TRBV3-2) and TRBJ1-2, with D uncertain. The CDR3 is made up of 15 amino acids. Germline V gene sequence: CDR1 LGHDT, CDR2 YNNKEL (reference sequence). CDR3 protein: CASSQGVDLNYGYTF. DNA for the CDR3: TGTGCCAGCAGCCAAGGAGTTGACCTAAACTATGGTTACACCTTC.

This chain links TRBV7-9 with TRBJ1-6; D is possibly TRBD1 (6 bases). CDR1 SEHNR and CDR2 FQNEAQ come from the germline V gene (reference sequence). V was trimmed by 5 bases and J by 8 bases, leaving 19 bases between them. This CDR3 comprises 16 residues. The CDR3 sequence: CASSQVRGSVDSPLHF. The CDR3 DNA reads TGTGCCAGCAGCCAAGTTAGGGGGTCAGTGGATTCACCCCTCCACTTT.

The chain joins TRBV28 to TRBJ1-2, with TRBD1 as a possible D gene (6 bases). V lost 4 bases, J lost 6 bases, and 6 bases lay in between. The CDR3 spans 11 residues. The V gene's germline CDR1 is MDHEN and CDR2 SYDVKM. The CDR3 DNA follows: TGTGCCAGCAGTTGGGGGCATGGCTACACCTTC. This gives the protein CASSWGHGYTF.

This clone has only a few counts. V is TRBV7-9 and J is TRBJ1-2; possibly TRBD1 for D (6 bases). V was cut by 2 bases and J by 7 bases, with 17 bases left in between. The length of the CDR3 is 15 residues. Germline V gene lookup returns CDR1 SEHNR and CDR2 FQNEAQ (reference sequence). CDR3 protein: CASSLLFTGSSGYTF. The CDR3 region has the DNA TGTGCCAGCAGCTTATTGTTCACAGGGAGTTCTGGCTACACCTTC.

This clone has only one observation. As DNA, the CDR3 is TGTGCCAGCTCAGCGACTCAGGGGGCCAGTAATGAAAAACTGTTTTTT. Residues: CASSATQGASNEKLFF. The chain recombines TRBV18 with TRBJ1-4, with 8 positions matching TRBD1. The CDR3 has 16 amino acids. The germline V gene encodes CDR1 KGHSH and CDR2 LQKENI. Germline trimming cut 5 bases from V and 4 bases from J; bases unmatched to any gene: 9.

This clone is a singleton in its sample. V gene TRBV5-6 combines with J gene TRBJ2-1; 12 positions match TRBD2. From germline, CDR1 is SGHDT and CDR2 YYEEEE. The CDR3 totals 14 residues. The trim removed 6 bases at V and 6 bases at J, leaving 4 bases unmatched. In DNA form, the CDR3 reads TGTGCCAGCAACACACTAGCGGGGGGCAATGAGCAGTTCTTC. Amino acids: CASNTLAGGNEQFF.

This clone was found once. The rearrangement links TRBV9 to TRBJ2-5; 12 nucleotides align to TRBD1. This CDR3 comprises 14 residues. The germline V gene encodes CDR1 SGDLS and CDR2 YYNGEE. The V and J ends lost 4 bases and 5 bases, in that order; junction bases with no gene match: 3. For the CDR3, the DNA is TGTGCCAGCAGCCCGGGACAGGGGGCGGAGACCCAGTACTTC. Its protein product is CASSPGQGAETQYF.

The V call is TRBV4-1, the J call TRBJ2-2; a possible D gene is TRBD2 (7 bases). The germline V gene has CDR1 MGHRA and CDR2 YSYEKL. Deletions cut 1 base from V and 7 bases from J, with 19 bases between. This CDR3 has 17 amino acids. This CDR3 is CASSQVTIGGPDGELFF. The CDR3 bases are TGCGCCAGCAGCCAAGTGACTATCGGGGGGCCGGACGGGGAGCTGTTTTTT.

This clone was observed a few times. The J gene is TRBJ2-7, the V gene TRBV12-3 or TRBV12-4; 12 bases agree with TRBD2. Unmatched junction bases numbered 4, after V lost 5 bases and J lost 8 bases. CDR3 length equals 13 residues. CDR3 sequence: CASSHGLAGQQYV. CDR3 coding DNA: TGTGCCAGCAGTCATGGACTAGCGGGGCAGCAGTACGTC.

The gene calls are TRBV28 and TRBJ1-5, with D maybe TRBD1 (5 bases). The CDR3 consists of 17 residues. CDR1 and CDR2 from the germline V gene are MDHEN and SYDVKM. Trimming stripped 3 bases from V and 1 base from J, with 16 bases between. The DNA for the CDR3 is TGTGCCAGCAGTTTTGGGGACTACCTCGGAAGCAATCAGCCCCAGCATTTT. It specifies CASSFGDYLGSNQPQHF.

The chain has TRBV7-2 and TRBJ2-1, with 11 positions matching TRBD1. V trimming: 5 bases; J trimming: 6 bases; junction bases outside the gene matches: 9. The CDR3 consists of 16 residues. Germline V gene sequence: CDR1 SGHTA, CDR2 FQGNSA. The CDR3 DNA is TGTGCCAGCAGCCTGACCGGGACAGGGGGTAGCAATGAGCAGTTCTTC. Residues: CASSLTGTGGSNEQFF. The variable domain in full, completed from reference TRBV7-2 and TRBJ2-1, reads GAGVSQSPSNKVTEKGKDVELRCDPISGHTALYWYRQSLGQGLEFLIYFQGNSAPDKSGLPSDRFSAERTGGSVSTLTIQRTQQEDSAVYLCASSLTGTGGSNEQFFGPGTRLTVL.

V and J are TRBV5-1 and TRBJ2-3, with TRBD2 matching over 15 bases. Germline values: CDR1 SGHRS, CDR2 YFSETQ. The CDR3 is 16 amino acids. V gave up 4 bases and J gave up 3 bases; unmatched junction bases: 3. The CDR3 sequence: CASSHGLAGGTDTQYF. DNA of the CDR3: TGCGCCAGCAGCCACGGACTAGCGGGGGGGACAGATACGCAGTATTTT.

By frequency in the sample, this clone is medium-sized. This chain connects TRBV7-9 to TRBJ2-1; tentatively, D is TRBD1 (6 bases). Germline CDR1 reads SEHNR; CDR2 reads FQNEAQ (reference sequence). Deletions cut 1 base from V and 8 bases from J, with 15 bases between. The CDR3 contains 15 residues. The CDR3 is CASSLGGIEGDEQFF. DNA of the CDR3: TGTGCCAGCAGCTTAGGTGGTATCGAGGGGGATGAGCAGTTCTTC.

The V gene is TRBV7-4, the J gene TRBJ2-7; TRBD1 is a possible D gene (5 bases). V was shortened by 4 bases and J by 2 bases, with 9 bases between the two germline ends. Per germline, CDR1 SGHVT and CDR2 SQSDAQ. The CDR3 is 13 residues long. CDR3 loop: CASSSTAPYEQYV. The CDR3 DNA is TGTGCCAGCAGCTCGACAGCCCCCTACGAGCAGTACGTC.

This clone was picked up a small number of times. The chain is built from TRBV27 and TRBJ1-1; a possible D gene is TRBD1 (5 bases). From germline, CDR1 is MNHEY and CDR2 SMNVEV (reference sequence). The CDR3 sequence is 14 residues long. V lost 2 bases and J lost 0, with 7 bases in between. The CDR3 protein is CASSLQGVNTEAFF. CDR3 DNA sequence: TGTGCCAGCAGTTTACAAGGGGTGAACACTGAAGCTTTCTTT.

The rearrangement links TRBV10-3 to TRBJ1-1; D might be TRBD1 (5 bases). From germline, CDR1 is ENHRY and CDR2 SYGVKD. The CDR3 totals 14 residues. Trimming took 3 bases from V and 4 from J, leaving 12 bases between them. This chain's CDR3 is CAISDKGYSTEAFF. The CDR3 nucleotides read TGTGCCATCAGTGATAAGGGGTATTCCACTGAAGCTTTCTTT.

J is TRBJ1-6 and V is TRBV5-1; unclear D gene. The germline CDR1 and CDR2 sequences are SGHRS and YFSETQ. Trimming removed 0 bases from V and 0 bases from J, with 4 bases in between. This CDR3 is 15 amino acids long. CDR3 in DNA: TGCGCCAGCAGCTTGGACAGCTCCTATAATTCACCCCTCCACTTT. Translation: CASSLDSSYNSPLHF.

The chain uses TRBV6-1 and TRBJ1-1; D is undetermined. Trimming shortened V by 2 bases and J by 6 bases, and 7 bases separated the two germline ends. This CDR3 has 12 amino acids. In germline, CDR1 is MNHNS, CDR2 SASEGT. The CDR3 bases are TGTGCCAGCAGTGAAATGGAGGCTGAAGCTTTCTTT. It is translated as CASSEMEAEAFF.

This chain links TRBV29-1 with TRBJ2-3; tentative D call: TRBD2 (6 bases). The V gene's germline CDR1 is SQVTM and CDR2 ANQGSEA. Trimming took off 3 bases at V and 4 bases at J, with 11 bases between the two ends. This CDR3 is 13 amino acids long. The DNA of the CDR3 is TGCAGCGTTGATCGGGGGTTATCAGATACGCAGTATTTT. Translating it yields CSVDRGLSDTQYF.

In its sample, this clone ranks as medium-sized (0.01 to 0.1%). Other DNA sequences within the sample encode an identical CDR3. V and J are TRBV6-5 and TRBJ1-1; a possible D gene is TRBD1 (5 bases). CDR3 length equals 13 residues. In germline, CDR1 is MNHEY, CDR2 SVGAGI. V dropped 6 bases and J dropped 4 bases, with 12 bases sitting between them. The chain's CDR3 is CASSYPGGTEAFF. The CDR3 nucleotides read TGTGCCAGCAGCTACCCGGGGGGCACTGAAGCTTTCTTT.

V gene TRBV7-2 combines with J gene TRBJ1-2, with 7 bases fitting TRBD1. V shed 3 bases and J 4 bases; nucleotides not matched to a gene: 5. This CDR3 contains 14 residues. The V gene's germline CDR1 is SGHTA and CDR2 FQGNSA. The CDR3 protein is CASSFGQDSYGYTF. CDR3 sequence (DNA): TGTGCCAGCAGCTTTGGACAGGATTCCTATGGCTACACCTTC.

The J gene is TRBJ1-2, the V gene TRBV12-5; 9 nucleotides align to TRBD1. CDR1 LGHNT and CDR2 FRNRAP come from the germline V gene. The CDR3 is made up of 12 amino acids. The J segment lost 7 bases and the V segment lost 6 bases, leaving 3 bases of the junction unmatched. The CDR3 loop is CASGRTGAGYTF. The CDR3 DNA follows: TGTGCTAGTGGCCGGACAGGGGCTGGCTACACCTTC.

The chain combines TRBV12-3 or TRBV12-4 with TRBJ2-5; D is unresolved. The V and J ends lost 6 bases and 5 bases respectively, with 13 bases between them. This CDR3 is 13 amino acids long. The CDR3 nucleotides are TGTGCCAGCAGCCGAGGATATACGGAGACCCAGTACTTC. Protein product: CASSRGYTETQYF.

A single count supports this clone. The V and J genes are TRBV5-1 and TRBJ1-1; D might be TRBD1 (5 bases). Trimming removed 1 base from V and 3 bases from J, with 13 bases in between. The CDR3 extends over 15 amino acids. Germline assignment: CDR1 SGHRS and CDR2 YFSETQ. For the CDR3, the DNA is TGCGCCAGCAGCTTGATCCCGGGGGAGGACACTGAAGCTTTCTTT. This sequence encodes CASSLIPGEDTEAFF.